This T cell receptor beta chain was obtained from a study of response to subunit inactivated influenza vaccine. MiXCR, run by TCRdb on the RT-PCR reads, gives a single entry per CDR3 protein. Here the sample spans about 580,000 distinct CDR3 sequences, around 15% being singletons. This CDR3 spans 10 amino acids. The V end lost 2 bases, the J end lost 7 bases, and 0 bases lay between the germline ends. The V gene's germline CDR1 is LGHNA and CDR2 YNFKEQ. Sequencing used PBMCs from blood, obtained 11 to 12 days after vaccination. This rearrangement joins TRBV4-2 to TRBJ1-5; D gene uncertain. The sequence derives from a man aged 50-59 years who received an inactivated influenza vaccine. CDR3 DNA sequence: TGTGCCAGCAGCCAACAGCCCCAGCATTTT. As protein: CASSQQPQHF.